The text below deals with one TCR beta chain. This clonotype appeared once. No antigen is known for it. Base quality data are lacking; no much larger clone is found one base away. Single-read evidence is weak. The sample originates from a study of type 1 regulatory T cells (dated by TCRdb to about 2021). For the study in its entirety: The study characterized an in vitro protocol that generated a Tr1-enriched, alloantigen-specific CD4 T cell product named T-allo10. T-allo10 was being evaluated clinically in patients with hematological malignancies who were receiving allogeneic hematopoietic stem cell transplantation. General findings and caveats noted by the study authors: A more restricted TCR repertoire was observed in Tr1 cells than in non-Tr1 cells, and this restriction was interpreted in the study as alloantigen-induced clonal expansion.

The cysteine opens and the phenylalanine closes a CDR3 of 13 amino acids. CDR3 DNA is the only sequence kept; it has 39 bases, read in frame from the first base. CDR1 is given as KGHSH and CDR2 as LQKENI, both from the germline V gene. V loses 4 bases of germline sequence and J loses 4 bases, and the interval between the two ends is 11 bases. TCRdb names Illumina MiSeq as the instrument used. TCRdb's own reprocessing of the public reads used fastp at Q25 and MiXCR and kept productive beta chains. Entries that share a CDR3 protein sequence are merged under the most common genes and DNA. In this sample the table shows 63,000 or so distinct CDR3 sequences, roughly half of which occur a single time. Roughly 2.2% of the sample rests with the top ten.

Recombination linked TRBV18 to TRBJ2-7, with TRBD2 tentatively as D gene (5 bases match). Specimen: cultured non-Tr1 T cells, either the whole culture or a sorted T cell fraction (not recorded which). The cell subset or site label of this sample denotes: non-Tr1 population from the T-allo10 product. This TCR was sampled from a human donor in good health. The CDR3 sequence is CASSRGAEYEQYF. The DNA sequence follows: TGTGCCAGCTCACGGGGAGCCGAGTACGAGCAGTACTTC.